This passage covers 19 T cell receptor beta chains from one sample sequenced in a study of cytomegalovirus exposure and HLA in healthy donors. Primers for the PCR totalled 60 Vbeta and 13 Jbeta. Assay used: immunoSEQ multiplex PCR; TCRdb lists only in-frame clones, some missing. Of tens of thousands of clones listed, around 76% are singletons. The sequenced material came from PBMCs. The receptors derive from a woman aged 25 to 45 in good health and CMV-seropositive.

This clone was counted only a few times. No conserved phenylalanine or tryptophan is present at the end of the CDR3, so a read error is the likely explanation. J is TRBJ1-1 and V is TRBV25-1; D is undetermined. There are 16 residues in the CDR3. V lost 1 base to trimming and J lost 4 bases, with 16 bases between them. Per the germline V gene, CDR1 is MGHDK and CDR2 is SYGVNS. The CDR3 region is CASSESLEGILTEAFL. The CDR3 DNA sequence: TGTGCCAGCAGTGAATCCCTCGAGGGAATCCTCACTGAAGCTTTCCTT.

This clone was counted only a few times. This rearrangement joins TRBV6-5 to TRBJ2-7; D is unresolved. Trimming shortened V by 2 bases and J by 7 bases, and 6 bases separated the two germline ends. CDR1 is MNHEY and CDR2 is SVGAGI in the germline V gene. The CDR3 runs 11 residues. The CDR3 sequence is CASSYNEEQYF. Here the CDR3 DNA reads TGTGCCAGCAGTTACAACGAGGAGCAGTACTTC.

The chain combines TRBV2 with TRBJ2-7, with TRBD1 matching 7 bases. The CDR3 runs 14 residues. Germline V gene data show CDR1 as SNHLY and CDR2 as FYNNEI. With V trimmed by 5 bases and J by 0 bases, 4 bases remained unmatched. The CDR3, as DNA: TGTGCCAGCAGTCACCGGGACAGCTCCTACGAGCAGTACTTC. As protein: CASSHRDSSYEQYF.

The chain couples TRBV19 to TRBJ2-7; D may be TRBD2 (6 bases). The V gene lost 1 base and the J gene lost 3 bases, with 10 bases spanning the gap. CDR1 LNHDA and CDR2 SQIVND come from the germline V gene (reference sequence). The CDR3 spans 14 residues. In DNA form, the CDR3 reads TGTGCCAGTAGTATAGTAGGCGGGATCTACGAGCAGTACTTC. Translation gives CASSIVGGIYEQYF.

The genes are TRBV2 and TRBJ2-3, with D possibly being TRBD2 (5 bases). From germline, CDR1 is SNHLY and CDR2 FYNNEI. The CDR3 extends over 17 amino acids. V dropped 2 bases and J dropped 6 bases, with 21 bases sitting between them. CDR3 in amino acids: CASSEIGLTLVADTQYF. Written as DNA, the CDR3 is TGTGCCAGCAGTGAAATCGGACTTACCTTGGTGGCGGATACGCAGTATTTT.

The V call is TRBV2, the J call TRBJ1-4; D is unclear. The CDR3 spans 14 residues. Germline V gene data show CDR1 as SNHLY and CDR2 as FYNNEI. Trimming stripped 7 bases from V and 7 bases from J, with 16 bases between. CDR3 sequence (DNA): TGTGCCAGCACCCCTCTAAAGGGAGGTGAAAAACTGTTTTTT. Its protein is CASTPLKGGEKLFF.

CDR3 nucleotides: TGTGCCAGCAGCGTAGTGAACATGAACACTGAAGCTTTCTTT. Protein product: CASSVVNMNTEAFF. The gene calls are TRBV9 and TRBJ1-1; D is undetermined. CDR1 is SGDLS and CDR2 is YYNGEE in the germline V gene. CDR3 length: 14 residues. The germline V and J ends were trimmed by 0 bases and 0 bases, with 6 bases remaining between them.

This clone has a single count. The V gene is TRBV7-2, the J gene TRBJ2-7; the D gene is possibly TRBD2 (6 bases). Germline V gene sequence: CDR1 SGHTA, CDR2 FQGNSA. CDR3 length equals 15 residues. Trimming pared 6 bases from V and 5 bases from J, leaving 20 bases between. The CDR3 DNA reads TGTGCCAGCAGTCGACCGGGACTTAGAAACCACGAGCAGTACTTC. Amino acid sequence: CASSRPGLRNHEQYF.

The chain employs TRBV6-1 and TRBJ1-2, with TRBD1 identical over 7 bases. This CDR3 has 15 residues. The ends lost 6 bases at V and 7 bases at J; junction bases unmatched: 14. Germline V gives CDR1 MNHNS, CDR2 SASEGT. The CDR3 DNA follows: TGTGCCAGCAGCGCCACCGGGACAGCGTATGGTGGCTACACCTTC. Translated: CASSATGTAYGGYTF.

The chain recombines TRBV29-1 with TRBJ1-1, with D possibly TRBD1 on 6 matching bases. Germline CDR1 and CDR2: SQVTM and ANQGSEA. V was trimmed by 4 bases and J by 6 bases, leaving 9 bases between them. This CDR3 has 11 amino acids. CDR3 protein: CSVVSGAEAFF. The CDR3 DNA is TGCAGCGTTGTCTCAGGGGCTGAAGCTTTCTTT.

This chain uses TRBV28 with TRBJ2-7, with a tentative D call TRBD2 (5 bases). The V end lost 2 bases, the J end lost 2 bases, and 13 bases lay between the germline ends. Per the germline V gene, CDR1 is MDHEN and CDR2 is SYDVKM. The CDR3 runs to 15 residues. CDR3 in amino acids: CASSLTVAPTYEQYF. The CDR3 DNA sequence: TGTGCCAGCAGTTTAACCGTAGCGCCGACCTACGAGCAGTACTTC.

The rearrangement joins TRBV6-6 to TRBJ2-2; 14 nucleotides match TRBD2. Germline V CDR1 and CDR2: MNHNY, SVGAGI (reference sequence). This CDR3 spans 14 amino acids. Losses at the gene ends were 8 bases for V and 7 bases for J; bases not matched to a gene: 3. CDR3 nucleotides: TGTGCCAGCCGACTAGCGGGAGGGGTCGGGGAGCTGTTTTTT. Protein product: CASRLAGGVGELFF.

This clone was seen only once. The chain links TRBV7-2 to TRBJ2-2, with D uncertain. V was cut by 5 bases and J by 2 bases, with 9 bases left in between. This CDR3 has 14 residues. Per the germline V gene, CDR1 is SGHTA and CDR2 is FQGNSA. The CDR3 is CASSHSRNTGELFF. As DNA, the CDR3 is TGTGCCAGCAGCCATAGCAGAAACACCGGGGAGCTGTTTTTT.

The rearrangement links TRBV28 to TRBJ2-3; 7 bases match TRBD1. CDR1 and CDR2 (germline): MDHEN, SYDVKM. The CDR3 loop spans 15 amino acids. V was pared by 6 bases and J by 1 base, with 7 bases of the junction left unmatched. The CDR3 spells CASSNRGSRTDTQYF. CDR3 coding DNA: TGTGCCAGCAGCAACAGGGGCAGCCGCACAGATACGCAGTATTTT.

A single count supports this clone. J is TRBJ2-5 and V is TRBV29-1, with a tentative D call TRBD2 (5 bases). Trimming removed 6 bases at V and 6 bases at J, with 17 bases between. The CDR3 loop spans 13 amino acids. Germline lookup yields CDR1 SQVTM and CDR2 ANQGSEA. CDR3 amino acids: CSVPSPIGKTQYF. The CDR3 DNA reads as TGCAGCGTCCCCAGTCCGATCGGGAAGACCCAGTACTTC. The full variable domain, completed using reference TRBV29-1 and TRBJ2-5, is SAVISQKPSRDICQRGTSLTIQCQVDSQVTMMFWYRQQPGQSLTLIATANQGSEATYESGFVIDKFPISRPNLTFSTLTVSNMSPEDSSIYLCSVPSPIGKTQYFGPGTRLLVL.

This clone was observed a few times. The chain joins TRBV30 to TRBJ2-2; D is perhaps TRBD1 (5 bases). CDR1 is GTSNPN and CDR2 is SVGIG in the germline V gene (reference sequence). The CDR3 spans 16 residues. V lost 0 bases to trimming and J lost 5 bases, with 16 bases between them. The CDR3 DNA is TGTGCCTGGAGTGTAAGGACAATAACCCCGACCGGGGAGCTGTTTTTT. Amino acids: CAWSVRTITPTGELFF.

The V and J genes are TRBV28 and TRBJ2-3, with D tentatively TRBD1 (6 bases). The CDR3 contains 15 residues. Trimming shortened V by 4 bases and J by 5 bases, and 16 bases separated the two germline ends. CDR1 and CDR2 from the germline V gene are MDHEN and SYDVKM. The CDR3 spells CASSSPEGTRDTQYF. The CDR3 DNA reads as TGTGCCAGCAGTTCCCCTGAAGGGACACGAGATACGCAGTATTTT.

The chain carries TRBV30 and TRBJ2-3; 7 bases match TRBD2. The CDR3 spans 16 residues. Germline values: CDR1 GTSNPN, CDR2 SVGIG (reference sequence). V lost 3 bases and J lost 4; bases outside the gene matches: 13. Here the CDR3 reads CAWRRGRGREADTQYF. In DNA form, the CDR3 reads TGTGCCTGGAGACGGGGACGGGGGAGGGAGGCAGATACGCAGTATTTT.

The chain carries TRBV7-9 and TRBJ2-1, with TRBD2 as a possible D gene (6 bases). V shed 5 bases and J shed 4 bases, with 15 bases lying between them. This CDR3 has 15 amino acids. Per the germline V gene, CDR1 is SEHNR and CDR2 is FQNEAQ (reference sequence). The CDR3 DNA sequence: TGTGCCAGCAGCCCCCCCGGAGGGAGGTACAATGAGCAGTTCTTC. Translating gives CASSPPGGRYNEQFF.